This entry lists 21 T cell receptor beta chains sequenced from one sample in a study of T cells in Graves' hyperthyroidism and ophthalmopathy. Template material for amplifying TCR beta CDR3 regions consisted of RNA transcripts. In the first-round RT-PCR of the TCR CDR3, the HTBI primer set was used. Using its own MiXCR run on the multiplex PCR reads, TCRdb lists one record per CDR3 protein. In the table there are approximately 610,000 distinct CDR3 sequences, approximately 16% of which are singletons. The sequenced sample consisted of blood. The receptors were gathered from a woman under 30 with Graves' hyperthyroidism.

This clonotype showed up many times. V and J are TRBV28 and TRBJ2-1; TRBD2 agrees at 7 bases. Germline V gives CDR1 MDHEN, CDR2 SYDVKM. The V and J ends lost 6 bases and 6 bases, in that order; junction bases with no gene match: 11. This CDR3 is built from 15 residues. The chain's CDR3 is CASRGAREFINEQFF. In DNA, the CDR3 is TGTGCCAGCAGGGGCGCGCGGGAGTTTATCAATGAGCAGTTCTTC. The full variable domain, its missing parts supplied by reference TRBV28 and TRBJ2-1, is DVKVTQSSRYLVKRTGEKVFLECVQDMDHENMFWYRQDPGLGLRLIYFSYDVKMKEKGDIPEGYSVSREKKERFSLILESASTNQTSMYLCASRGAREFINEQFFGPGTRLTVL.

The rearrangement joins TRBV12-3 or TRBV12-4 to TRBJ2-2; 12 nucleotides line up with TRBD2. The CDR3 has 17 residues. After removal of 2 bases from V and 1 base from J, the junction contained 2 bases not matched to a gene. This chain's CDR3 is CASSLTSGGMNTGELFF. The CDR3 DNA sequence: TGTGCCAGCAGTTTAACTAGCGGGGGGATGAACACCGGGGAGCTGTTTTTT.

This clonotype came up a few times. V usage is TRBV5-1 and J usage is TRBJ1-4; 7 bases agree with TRBD1. The length of the CDR3 is 15 residues. Germline CDR1 is SGHRS and CDR2 is YFSETQ. The V and J ends lost 4 bases and 5 bases, in that order; junction bases with no gene match: 8. CDR3 DNA sequence: TGCGCCAGCAGCCAGGGGGACAGTAGGAATGAAAAACTGTTTTTT. Amino acid sequence: CASSQGDSRNEKLFF.

This clonotype occurred a few times. The rearrangement uses TRBV7-3 and TRBJ1-5; TRBD1 matches 7 bases. CDR1 SGHTA and CDR2 FQGTGA come from the germline V gene. CDR3 length: 16 residues. V gave up 5 bases and J gave up 0 bases; unmatched junction bases: 7. CDR3 nucleotides: TGTGCCAGCAGCCCGTGGGACAGTCTTAGCAATCAGCCCCAGCATTTT. Translation gives CASSPWDSLSNQPQHF.

This clonotype was counted many times. The chain uses TRBV20-1 and TRBJ2-3; a weak D match, TRBD1 (6 bases). Trimming took off 3 bases at V and 4 bases at J, with 17 bases between the two ends. The CDR3 loop spans 15 amino acids. Germline V gene sequence: CDR1 DFQATT, CDR2 SNEGSKA (reference sequence). The CDR3 DNA reads TGCAGTGCTAGGCGCGAGACAGGCTTTTCAGATACGCAGTATTTT. Translating it yields CSARRETGFSDTQYF.

At least ten counts were recorded for this clonotype. This sequence joins TRBV2 and TRBJ2-2, with 8 bases matching TRBD1. CDR1 SNHLY and CDR2 FYNNEI come from the germline V gene. The length of the CDR3 is 14 residues. Trimming removed 7 bases from V and 5 bases from J; junction bases left unmatched: 6. The CDR3 sequence: CASMTDRDTGELFF. CDR3 DNA: TGTGCCAGCATGACGGACAGGGATACCGGGGAGCTGTTTTTT.

A note on this clonotype: A clone one base away is much larger, so this may be a read error. The rearrangement joins TRBV4-1 to TRBJ2-7; D ambiguous. The CDR3 contains 17 residues. CDR1 MGHRA and CDR2 YSYEKL come from the germline V gene. CDR3 sequence (DNA): TGCGCCAGCAGCCAGATATCGCTTGACCTGGGCTCCCACGAGCAGTACTTC. It is translated as CASSQISLDLGSHEQYF.

This clonotype was detected only a few times. CDR3: CASSSAVASGNTIYF. CDR3 coding DNA: TGCGCCAGCAGCTCAGCAGTGGCCTCTGGAAACACCATATATTTT. V and J are TRBV5-1 and TRBJ1-3, with D uncertain. CDR3 length: 15 residues. Trimming pared 3 bases from V and 0 bases from J, leaving 10 bases between. Germline assignment: CDR1 SGHRS and CDR2 YFSETQ.

The V call is TRBV10-1, the J call TRBJ2-5; unclear D gene. Trimming removed 3 bases from V and 1 base from J, with 6 bases in between. Germline V gene lookup returns CDR1 WNHNN and CDR2 SYGVQD (reference sequence). The CDR3 loop spans 13 amino acids. DNA for the CDR3: TGCGCCAGCAGTGAATCCAGCCAAGAGACCCAGTACTTC. Residues: CASSESSQETQYF.

This clonotype has only a few counts. This chain links TRBV5-1 with TRBJ1-3; D is ambiguous. The V gene's germline CDR1 is SGHRS and CDR2 YFSETQ. CDR3 length: 15 amino acids. Trimming left V 5 bases short and J 0 bases short, with 12 bases between. The CDR3 bases are TGCGCCAGCAGGATCGAGGCGAGCTCTGGAAACACCATATATTTT. Translation gives CASRIEASSGNTIYF.

This clonotype was recorded many times. The V and J genes are TRBV12-3 or TRBV12-4 and TRBJ2-7, with 11 bases identical to TRBD2. The V segment lost 6 bases and the J segment 4 bases; nucleotides outside the gene matches: 11. This CDR3 contains 16 residues. CDR3 DNA sequence: TGTGCCAGCAGAAGAGCCGGGACTAGCGGCTTGTACGAGCAGTACTTC. Its translation is CASRRAGTSGLYEQYF.

The chain carries TRBV5-6 and TRBJ1-3, with D possibly TRBD1 on 6 matching bases. Germline lookup yields CDR1 SGHDT and CDR2 YYEEEE. V gave up 4 bases and J gave up 4 bases, with 12 bases separating them. The CDR3 has 14 residues. CDR3 nucleotide sequence: TGTGCCAGCAGCGACGGGACACTCGGAAACACCATATATTTT. It codes for CASSDGTLGNTIYF.

There are many counts of this clonotype. The V gene is TRBV7-2, the J gene TRBJ2-7; TRBD2 might be the D (6 bases). This CDR3 is 14 amino acids long. Germline V CDR1 and CDR2: SGHTA, FQGNSA. V lost 3 bases, J lost 3 bases, and 12 bases lay in between. CDR3 loop: CASSFGAGIYEQYF. The CDR3 DNA sequence: TGTGCCAGCAGCTTCGGCGCGGGGATCTACGAGCAGTACTTC. The entire variable domain, with the rest obtained from reference TRBV7-2 and TRBJ2-7, is as follows: GAGVSQSPSNKVTEKGKDVELRCDPISGHTALYWYRQSLGQGLEFLIYFQGNSAPDKSGLPSDRFSAERTGGSVSTLTIQRTQQEDSAVYLCASSFGAGIYEQYFGPGTRLTVT.

The rearrangement uses TRBV12-3 or TRBV12-4 and TRBJ2-4; the D gene is possibly TRBD1 (6 bases). Deletions cut 7 bases from V and 0 bases from J, with 13 bases between. The CDR3 extends over 15 amino acids. CDR3 DNA: TGTGCCAGCACTACTATGACAGGAGCCAAAAACATTCAGTACTTC. Translating it yields CASTTMTGAKNIQYF.

This clonotype was recorded a few times. This chain links TRBV29-1 with TRBJ2-7, with D perhaps TRBD1 (6 bases). The CDR3 is 13 amino acids. V was trimmed by 7 bases and J by 0 bases, leaving 13 bases between them. CDR1 and CDR2 from the germline V gene are SQVTM and ANQGSEA. The CDR3 region is CSGVQGASYEQYF. The CDR3, as DNA: TGCAGCGGGGTACAGGGAGCCTCCTACGAGCAGTACTTC.

In its sample, this clonotype was seen once. The chain couples TRBV5-1 to TRBJ2-1; TRBD1 is a possible D gene (6 bases). Trimming pared 4 bases from V and 3 bases from J, leaving 11 bases between. Per the germline V gene, CDR1 is SGHRS and CDR2 is YFSETQ. This CDR3 is 14 amino acids long. CDR3 nucleotide sequence: TGCGCCAGCAGCGTACCGGACAGCTACAATGAGCAGTTCTTC. Translated, it gives CASSVPDSYNEQFF. Looking up the rest from reference TRBV5-1 and TRBJ2-1 gives the full variable domain: KAGVTQTPRYLIKTRGQQVTLSCSPISGHRSVSWYQQTPGQGLQFLFEYFSETQRNKGNFPGRFSGRQFSNSRSEMNVSTLELGDSALYLCASSVPDSYNEQFFGPGTRLTVL.

The chain employs TRBV7-8 and TRBJ2-5; TRBD2 matches 8 bases. CDR3 length: 15 residues. Germline V gene lookup returns CDR1 SGHVS and CDR2 FQNEAQ. Trimming took 6 bases from V and 7 from J; bases not matched to a gene: 13. Here the CDR3 DNA reads TGTGCCAGCAGTTCCCCGCGGGGGGCTCTTAGGACCCAGTACTTC. Amino acid sequence: CASSSPRGALRTQYF.

This clonotype came up a few times. The chain carries TRBV27 and TRBJ2-1; 10 nucleotides align to TRBD2. V dropped 7 bases and J dropped 2; count of bases not matched to a gene: 5. The CDR3 is made up of 15 amino acids. The V gene's germline CDR1 is MNHEY and CDR2 SMNVEV (reference sequence). The CDR3 spells CASIPGLAAYNEQFF. The CDR3 DNA is TGTGCCAGCATCCCCGGACTAGCGGCCTACAATGAGCAGTTCTTC.

The chain couples TRBV6-2 or TRBV6-3 to TRBJ2-2, with 7 bases that match TRBD1. The junction had 8 bases not matched to a gene; V was cut back by 2 bases and J by 5 bases. Germline assignment: CDR1 MNHEY and CDR2 SVGEGT. The CDR3 consists of 16 residues. The CDR3 protein is CASSYPPTGRTGELFF. The CDR3 region has the DNA TGTGCCAGCAGTTACCCCCCGACAGGGCGTACCGGGGAGCTGTTTTTT.

This clonotype was detected ten times or more. J is TRBJ1-4 and V is TRBV12-3 or TRBV12-4, with no clear D. This CDR3 comprises 15 residues. The germline V and J ends were trimmed by 3 bases and 0 bases, with 8 bases remaining between them. The CDR3 nucleotides read TGTGCCAGCAGTTTCGGGGATGCAACTAATGAAAAACTGTTTTTT. Encoded protein: CASSFGDATNEKLFF.

The rearrangement links TRBV4-3 to TRBJ1-2, with D unclear. This CDR3 has 15 residues. V lost 2 bases and J lost 8, with 18 bases in between. Germline V gene sequence: CDR1 LGHNA, CDR2 YSLEER. CDR3 bases: TGCGCCAGCAGCCAATCGTCTACCCTGGGAAGGGGCTACACCTTC. Translating gives CASSQSSTLGRGYTF.